This is a list of T cell receptor beta chains from one sample in a study of regulatory T cells in long-lasting Graves disease. TCRdb re-analysed the multiplex PCR reads in MiXCR, keeping a single row per CDR3 protein. This sample has about 240,000 distinct CDR3 sequences, with over 20% found just once. The input for sequencing was peripheral blood mononuclear cells (PBMCs), taken at new diagnosis, from a patient treated with antithyroid drugs. The receptors shown here come from a female donor with Graves disease. Both conserved end residues are part of each CDR3. Each record gives: D gene, J gene, clone size, V gene, CDR3 DNA, CDR3 protein. The D gene is left open where the match is weak. Clone size is given for some rows only: seen once, a few or many times, or a class if the clone is expanded.

D: TRBD1
J: TRBJ1-2
size: many
V: TRBV13
DNA: TGTGCCAGCAGCACGGGGACAGGGGTTGGCTATGGCTACACCTTC
CDR3: CASSTGTGVGYGYTF

D: TRBD2
J: TRBJ2-7
size: many
V: TRBV20-1
DNA: TGCAGTGCTAGGACTAGCGGGAAAAGCGAGCAGTACTTC
CDR3: CSARTSGKSEQYF

D: NA
J: TRBJ1-6
size: NA
V: TRBV27
DNA: TGTGCCAGCAGTCCACCCGGGGCCAATTCACCCCTCCACTTT
CDR3: CASSPPGANSPLHF

D: TRBD1
J: TRBJ1-2
size: few
V: TRBV20-1
DNA: TGCAGTGCCGGGGGCAGGACAGGGGTCGATGGCTACACCTTC
CDR3: CSAGGRTGVDGYTF

D: TRBD1
J: TRBJ1-2
size: many
V: TRBV5-1
DNA: TGCGCCAGCAGCGTGGACAGGGCGGACTATGGCTACACCTTC
CDR3: CASSVDRADYGYTF

D: NA
J: TRBJ2-7
size: few
V: TRBV6-5
DNA: TGTGCCAGCAGTTCCACCGTCCCCTACGAGCAGTACTTC
CDR3: CASSSTVPYEQYF

D: TRBD1
J: TRBJ1-5
size: NA
V: TRBV20-1
DNA: TGCAGTGCTAGAGGACAGGGGTCTAGCAATCAGCCCCAGCATTTT
CDR3: CSARGQGSSNQPQHF

D: TRBD2
J: TRBJ2-1
size: NA
V: TRBV7-9
DNA: TGTGCCAGCAGCCAACTAGCGGGAGGGCCCGGTGTTGGGTTCTTC
CDR3: CASSQLAGGPGVGFF

D: NA
J: TRBJ2-1
size: many
V: TRBV20-1
DNA: TGCAGTGCTACCGCAGGGAAGACAGGAGTTGGAAATGAGCAGTTCTTC
CDR3: CSATAGKTGVGNEQFF

D: NA
J: TRBJ2-3
size: many
V: TRBV27
DNA: TGTGCCAGCAGTTCGACAGGCGCGGCGGATCATACGCAGTATTTT
CDR3: CASSSTGAADHTQYF

D: TRBD2
J: TRBJ2-3
size: few
V: TRBV7-9
DNA: TGTGCCAGCAGCTTAGGTGTCGGGGGGTTCACAGATACGCAGTATTTT
CDR3: CASSLGVGGFTDTQYF

D: NA
J: TRBJ2-6
size: few
V: TRBV18
DNA: TGTGCCAGCTCCGGGACATGGGGCAGCTCTGGGGCCAACGTCCTGACTTTC
CDR3: CASSGTWGSSGANVLTF

D: NA
J: TRBJ2-3
size: NA
V: TRBV7-2
DNA: TGTGCCAGCAGCTGGGTCCTAGGGGCCCCCACAGATACGCAGTATTTT
CDR3: CASSWVLGAPTDTQYF

D: NA
J: TRBJ2-3
size: many
V: TRBV11-1
DNA: TGTGCCAGCAGCCCCCGCGGGGCCTCCGGAGGGGATACGCAGTATTTT
CDR3: CASSPRGASGGDTQYF

D: NA
J: TRBJ2-7
size: many
V: TRBV7-2
DNA: TGTGCCAGCAGCTTAAACGCCCCGAGCGAGCAGTACTTC
CDR3: CASSLNAPSEQYF

D: NA
J: TRBJ2-3
size: many
V: TRBV20-1
DNA: TGCAGTGCTAGCCCACAGTCAGATACGCAGTATTTT
CDR3: CSASPQSDTQYF

D: TRBD1
J: TRBJ1-1
size: NA
V: TRBV7-6
DNA: TGTGCCAGCAGCTTAGTGGGACAGTCTAGGATGAACACTGAAGCTTTCTTT
CDR3: CASSLVGQSRMNTEAFF

D: NA
J: TRBJ2-7
size: many
V: TRBV7-3
DNA: TGTGCCAGCAGCCGCTATCTAGCCAGCGAGCAGTACTTC
CDR3: CASSRYLASEQYF

D: TRBD1
J: TRBJ1-6
size: few
V: TRBV6-1
DNA: TGTGCCAGCAGTGCCGGACAGGGTTTAAATTCACCCCTCCACTTT
CDR3: CASSAGQGLNSPLHF

D: NA
J: TRBJ1-1
size: many
V: TRBV20-1
DNA: TGCAGTGCTAAACCGAACACTGAAGCTTTCTTT
CDR3: CSAKPNTEAFF

D: TRBD1
J: TRBJ2-7
size: many
V: TRBV7-9
DNA: TGTGCCACCCAGCCGGGCAGGGGGAACTCCTACGAGCAGTACTTC
CDR3: CATQPGRGNSYEQYF

D: NA
J: TRBJ2-7
size: NA
V: TRBV19
DNA: TGTGCCAGTAGTGTAACCCGAGGCTACGAGCAGTACTTC
CDR3: CASSVTRGYEQYF

D: NA
J: TRBJ2-1
size: many
V: TRBV20-1
DNA: TGCAGTGTTGGGGACCGTGACAATGAGCAGTTCTTC
CDR3: CSVGDRDNEQFF

D: TRBD2
J: TRBJ2-1
size: NA
V: TRBV7-2
DNA: TGTGCCAGCAGTACTCCGGGACTAGCTGTTAATGAGCAGTTCTTC
CDR3: CASSTPGLAVNEQFF

D: NA
J: TRBJ1-3
size: many
V: TRBV28
DNA: TGTGCCAGCAGTCCTTCGGCTGGAAACACCATATATTTT
CDR3: CASSPSAGNTIYF

D: NA
J: TRBJ2-5
size: many
V: TRBV2
DNA: TGTGCCAGCAAGGGGCGGGGGCAGGGAGGAGAGACCCAGTACTTC
CDR3: CASKGRGQGGETQYF

D: NA
J: TRBJ1-2
size: NA
V: TRBV7-9
DNA: TGTGCCAGCAGCTTGAGCTGGACAGCTAACTATGGCTACACCTTC
CDR3: CASSLSWTANYGYTF

D: NA
J: TRBJ1-3
size: few
V: TRBV20-1
DNA: TGCAGTGCTAGGGCCCAGGTGTCAATTAGCTCTGGAAACACCATATATTTT
CDR3: CSARAQVSISSGNTIYF

D: TRBD2
J: TRBJ2-3
size: many
V: TRBV3-1
DNA: TGTGCCAGCAGCCAAAGCCTAGCGGGGGGAACAGATACGCAGTATTTT
CDR3: CASSQSLAGGTDTQYF